This TCR beta chain was sequenced during a study of blood T cell repertoires in COVID-19. Study as a whole: Acute-phase and convalescent COVID-19 samples originated in the United States, Italy and Spain. Nucleic acid was either cDNA or gDNA, and it came from T cells, B-cell-depleted T cells, or PBMCs.

This clone showed up just a few times. The ends were cut back, 8 bases at V and 7 bases at J, with 14 bases in the middle. CDR1 and CDR2 (germline): SEHNR, FQNEAQ (reference sequence). The CDR3 sequence is 13 residues long. Authors' analysis steps: For nucleated cells, counts were estimated from reference gene primer amplification. Assay: immunoSEQ multiplex PCR; the TCRdb copy retains only in-frame clones and omits some. V and J calls and clone size are copied from that table; D and trimming were computed from the DNA. The sample has around 100,000 clones; roughly 85% are singletons. This clonotype was obtained from a man aged 40-50 years with acute or convalescent COVID-19. The specimen was peripheral blood. The genes are TRBV7-9 and TRBJ2-2; D is possibly TRBD1 (6 bases). CDR3 amino acids: CASRYRVGGELFF. The CDR3 DNA is TGTGCCAGCCGTTACAGGGTTGGCGGGGAGCTGTTTTTT.